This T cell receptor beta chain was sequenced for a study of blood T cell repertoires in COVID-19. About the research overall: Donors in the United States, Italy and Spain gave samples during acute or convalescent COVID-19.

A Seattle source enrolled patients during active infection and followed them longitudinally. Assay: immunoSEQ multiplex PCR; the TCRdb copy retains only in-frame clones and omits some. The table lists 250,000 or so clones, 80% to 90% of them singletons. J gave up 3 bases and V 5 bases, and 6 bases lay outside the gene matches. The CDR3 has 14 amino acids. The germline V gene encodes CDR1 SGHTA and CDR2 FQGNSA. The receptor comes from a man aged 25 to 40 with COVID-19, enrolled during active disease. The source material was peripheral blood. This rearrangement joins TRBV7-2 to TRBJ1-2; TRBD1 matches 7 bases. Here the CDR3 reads CASSPKGGDYGYTF. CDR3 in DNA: TGTGCCAGCAGCCCGAAAGGGGGCGACTATGGCTACACCTTC.